Listed below are T cell receptor beta chains from one sample, sequenced in a study of blood T cell repertoires in COVID-19. TCRdb keeps only in-frame clones here, not all; method: immunoSEQ multiplex PCR. In the table there are about 110,000 clones, 85% of which are singletons. The sequencing sample was made of peripheral blood. The receptor set was obtained from a human donor in a cohort sampled during active COVID-19. CDR3s leave out the opening cysteine and the closing phenylalanine or tryptophan. D genes are given only for firm matches.

v_call,d_call,j_call,cdr3_aa
TRBV5-8,NA,TRBJ1-1,ASSLTGNTEAF
TRBV5-1,NA,TRBJ2-3,ASSLLGTADTQY
TRBV10-3,NA,TRBJ1-5,AISESVGGSNQPQH
TRBV7-9,TRBD1,TRBJ2-1,ASSSSPGQTYNEQF
TRBV10-3,TRBD2,TRBJ2-2,AIKSSGGPNTGELF
TRBV5-1,NA,TRBJ2-7,ASSSSGHGTYEQY
TRBV4-2,TRBD1,TRBJ2-5,ASSPGTGGNQETQY
TRBV2,TRBD1,TRBJ1-1,ASSEDRENTEAF
TRBV6-5,TRBD1,TRBJ1-2,ASSYVAGGRKT
TRBV6-2/TRBV6-3,TRBD1,TRBJ2-4,ASSSGQGRGNIQY
TRBV7-2,NA,TRBJ2-7,ASSLGVGGFFYEQY
TRBV5-1,TRBD2,TRBJ2-7,ASSPRLAGVSYEQY
TRBV29-1,NA,TRBJ1-4,SVEEGQGYGNEKLF
TRBV4-1,NA,TRBJ2-6,ASSPGQAYSGANVLT
TRBV3-1/TRBV3-2,NA,TRBJ1-2,ASSQAAGDYGYT
TRBV5-1,TRBD1,TRBJ2-5,ASSGTGPGEETQY
TRBV20-1,TRBD1,TRBJ1-2,SASAGTGYGYT
TRBV9,TRBD1,TRBJ2-3,ASGQGDTQY
TRBV7-9,NA,TRBJ1-1,ASSIRQTENTEAF
TRBV7-6,NA,TRBJ1-3,ASSLAPRTVRSGNTIY
TRBV7-8,NA,TRBJ1-1,ASSLGGNEAF
TRBV6-5,NA,TRBJ1-2,ASSYSPFSGYT
TRBV19,NA,TRBJ1-6,ASSFTGQVNSPLH
TRBV19,TRBD1,TRBJ1-4,ASSSGTGDEKLF